The 2 T cell receptor beta chains in this list originate from one sample, sequenced in a study of regulatory T cells in long-lasting Graves disease. Time point here: newly diagnosed GD, antithyroid drugs for less than 3 months. Extracted RNA from PBMCs served as the source of the TCR library. Researchers made TCR beta libraries by using iRepertoire HTBI primers and running Arm-PCR on CDR3 regions. TCRdb re-called the multiplex PCR reads through MiXCR, storing one row per CDR3 protein. The sample has approximately 230,000 distinct CDR3 sequences, 15% to 20% seen once. The specimen was peripheral blood mononuclear cells (PBMCs), collected at new diagnosis, from a patient treated with antithyroid drugs. These receptors all stem from a female donor with Graves disease.

At least ten counts were recorded for this clonotype. The V and J genes are TRBV29-1 and TRBJ2-7; the match to TRBD1 covers 10 bases. Germline V gene data show CDR1 as SQVTM and CDR2 as ANQGSEA. V lost 6 bases, J lost 6 bases, and 5 bases stayed unmatched. The CDR3 loop spans 12 amino acids. The CDR3 DNA is TGCAGCGTAAGACAGGGGGCGGGCGAGCAGTACTTC. This gives the protein CSVRQGAGEQYF.

A word on this clonotype: A single base is all that separates this from a far larger clone, so a read error is likely. The chain couples TRBV5-1 to TRBJ1-2; TRBD1 aligns across 8 bases. The germline V gene encodes CDR1 SGHRS and CDR2 YFSETQ. The CDR3 is made up of 15 amino acids. Here the CDR3 reads CASSQTGAARSGYTF. In nucleotides, the CDR3 is TGTGCCAGCAGCCAGACAGGGGCGGCTCGCTCTGGCTACACCTTC.